This passage covers 15 T cell receptor beta chains from one sample sequenced in a study of blood T cells in healthy people across ages. Primers used in a second PCR of roughly 6 to 12 cycles were a sample-barcoded 5' primer and a J-beta primer mix. Each CDR3 protein is one row after TCRdb ran MiXCR on the 5' RACE reads. The repertoire includes around 1,500,000 distinct CDR3 sequences, approximately 38% of them detected once, and 7.9% sits in the top ten. The sequenced sample consisted of blood. The receptors come from a woman younger than 30 in good health.

This chain uses TRBV10-3 with TRBJ2-5; 8 nucleotides agree with TRBD1. The CDR3 is made up of 14 amino acids. Trimming cost V 6 bases and J 4 bases; bases outside gene matches: 7. Germline-derived CDR1 and CDR2 are ENHRY and SYGVKD. In DNA form, the CDR3 reads TGTGCCATCAGCAACCCCAGGGGGCTAGAGACCCAGTACTTC. Translating gives CAISNPRGLETQYF.

V gene TRBV28 combines with J gene TRBJ1-4; 9 nucleotides line up with TRBD1. The V gene's germline CDR1 is MDHEN and CDR2 SYDVKM. V lost 10 bases to trimming and J lost 5 bases; unmatched junction nucleotides: 8. The CDR3 spans 14 residues. The CDR3 nucleotides read TGTGCCACCATCCGGGACAGGGAGAATGAAAAACTGTTTTTT. This sequence encodes CATIRDRENEKLFF.

The chain is built from TRBV11-2 and TRBJ2-5; the D is unclear. The CDR3 extends over 15 amino acids. The germline V gene encodes CDR1 SGHAT and CDR2 FQNNGV. Trimming shortened V by 0 bases and J by 0 bases, and 8 bases separated the two germline ends. The CDR3: CASSLEVGYQETQYF. CDR3 DNA sequence: TGTGCCAGCAGCTTAGAGGTGGGGTACCAAGAGACCCAGTACTTC.

The rearrangement links TRBV27 to TRBJ2-3, with 7 bases that match TRBD1. The length of the CDR3 is 16 residues. The V segment lost 5 bases and the J segment 3 bases; nucleotides outside the gene matches: 11. CDR1 is MNHEY, CDR2 SMNVEV, per germline (reference sequence). CDR3 coding DNA: TGTGCCAGCAGTCAGCAGGACAGGCTAGGTACAGATACGCAGTATTTT. Translating it yields CASSQQDRLGTDTQYF.

This clonotype was observed a handful of times. This chain joins TRBV27 and TRBJ1-1, with 7 bases that match TRBD1. With V trimmed by 4 bases and J by 4 bases, 6 bases remained unmatched. Germline V gives CDR1 MNHEY, CDR2 SMNVEV (reference sequence). The CDR3 length is 14 residues. CDR3 amino acids: CASSSDREGTEAFF. CDR3 in DNA: TGTGCCAGCAGTTCCGACAGGGAGGGCACTGAAGCTTTCTTT.

The chain uses TRBV29-1 and TRBJ1-1; D uncertain. This CDR3 spans 10 amino acids. The germline V gene encodes CDR1 SQVTM and CDR2 ANQGSEA. V lost 2 bases, J lost 5 bases, and 3 bases lay in between. The CDR3 DNA sequence: TGCAGCGTTGAATTTACTGAAGCTTTCTTT. Translating it yields CSVEFTEAFF. Supplemented by reference TRBV29-1 and TRBJ1-1, the full variable domain reads SAVISQKPSRDICQRGTSLTIQCQVDSQVTMMFWYRQQPGQSLTLIATANQGSEATYESGFVIDKFPISRPNLTFSTLTVSNMSPEDSSIYLCSVEFTEAFFGQGTRLTVV.

This rearrangement joins TRBV3-1 to TRBJ1-2; TRBD1 agrees at 8 bases. V lost 3 bases to trimming and J lost 4 bases; unmatched junction nucleotides: 7. The germline gives CDR1 LGHDT, CDR2 YNNKEL (reference sequence). This CDR3 comprises 15 residues. The CDR3 is CASSQQDRVGYGYTF. DNA of the CDR3: TGTGCCAGCAGCCAGCAGGACAGGGTCGGCTATGGCTACACCTTC.

This chain uses TRBV28 with TRBJ1-1; TRBD1 matches at 8 bases. Per germline, CDR1 MDHEN and CDR2 SYDVKM. CDR3 length: 16 residues. Losses at the gene ends were 2 bases for V and 0 bases for J; bases not matched to a gene: 5. The DNA for the CDR3 is TGTGCCAGCAGTTTAGGGGACAGGTTGATGAACACTGAAGCTTTCTTT. It specifies CASSLGDRLMNTEAFF.

The chain couples TRBV20-1 to TRBJ1-6; D call uncertain. CDR1 DFQATT and CDR2 SNEGSKA come from the germline V gene (reference sequence). V was pared by 3 bases and J by 5 bases, with 14 bases between. This CDR3 spans 15 amino acids. The CDR3 is CSAREGQANNSPLHF. The DNA for the CDR3 is TGCAGTGCTAGGGAGGGTCAAGCCAATAATTCACCCCTCCACTTT.

This clonotype showed up many times. The gene calls are TRBV5-1 and TRBJ2-1, with D uncertain. V dropped 3 bases and J dropped 7 bases, with 8 bases sitting between them. In germline, CDR1 is SGHRS, CDR2 YFSETQ. This CDR3 has 12 amino acids. This CDR3 is CASSSVGNEQFF. In DNA form, the CDR3 reads TGCGCCAGCAGCTCGGTGGGTAATGAGCAGTTCTTC.

The chain couples TRBV4-1 to TRBJ1-5, with D possibly TRBD1 on 6 matching bases. The V end was cut by 1 base, the J end by 2 bases, with 12 bases between. This CDR3 comprises 16 residues. The germline V gene has CDR1 MGHRA and CDR2 YSYEKL. CDR3 DNA sequence: TGCGCCAGCAGCCAAGTTGAACAGGGCGGCAATCAGCCCCAGCATTTT. Translated, it gives CASSQVEQGGNQPQHF.

The V gene is TRBV20-1, the J gene TRBJ2-7, with 9 bases lining up with TRBD2. The V and J ends lost 2 bases and 7 bases, in that order; junction bases with no gene match: 9. Per germline, CDR1 DFQATT and CDR2 SNEGSKA (reference sequence). The CDR3 is 14 residues long. This CDR3 is CSARWRGGYNEQYF. CDR3 nucleotides: TGCAGTGCTAGATGGCGGGGGGGCTACAATGAGCAGTACTTC.

This clonotype was recorded a few times. The chain recombines TRBV4-1 with TRBJ1-6, with D perhaps matching TRBD1 (5 bases). The CDR3 runs 13 residues. The germline gives CDR1 MGHRA, CDR2 YSYEKL. Between the trimmed V and J ends, which lost 5 bases and 7 bases, there was a span of 9 bases. The CDR3 coding sequence is TGCGCCAGCAGCACCCGACAGAATTCACCCCTCCACTTT. It specifies CASSTRQNSPLHF.

There are a few counts of this clonotype. The chain carries TRBV10-3 and TRBJ2-3; D unresolved. This CDR3 is built from 18 residues. Germline V lookup: CDR1 ENHRY, CDR2 SYGVKD. Trimming left V 3 bases short and J 3 bases short, with 22 bases between. DNA of the CDR3: TGTGCCATCAGTGAATCCCCCCTGCGTGGCTACTCGACAGATACGCAGTATTTT. This encodes CAISESPLRGYSTDTQYF.

The CDR3 DNA reads as TGCAGTGCTGACGGACAGGGTCGCTCCTACGAGCAGTACTTC. Amino acids: CSADGQGRSYEQYF. The rearrangement uses TRBV20-1 and TRBJ2-7; 8 bases are shared with TRBD1. This CDR3 contains 14 residues. Per germline, CDR1 DFQATT and CDR2 SNEGSKA (reference sequence). V shed 5 bases, J shed 0 bases, and the junction held 6 bases outside the gene matches.